The rows below give T cell receptor beta chains drawn from one sample of a study of shared clonotypes between healthy human individuals. TCRdb's copy holds only in-frame clones and misses some; the assay was immunoSEQ multiplex PCR. Found here are some 2.3 million clones, over 85% of them singletons; the top ten hold 0.39%. The sequencing input was naive CD4+ T cells from PBMCs. The source of these receptors is a man aged 18 to 29 in good health. Some clones in this sample may be carry-over from other donors' samples. CDR3s include the opening cysteine and the closing phenylalanine or tryptophan. Each record gives: clone size, J gene, D gene, V gene, CDR3 protein, CDR3 DNA. The D gene is left open where the match is weak. Not all rows give a size; the values are once, few, many and, for expanded clones, a class.

NA	TRBJ2-1	TRBD2	TRBV28	CASSQWVLAGDNEQFF	TGTGCCAGCAGTCAGTGGGTGCTAGCGGGAGACAATGAGCAGTTCTTC
NA	TRBJ2-7	NA	TRBV15	CATSRDTIYEQYF	TGTGCCACCAGCAGAGATACGATCTACGAGCAGTACTTC
NA	TRBJ1-1	NA	TRBV5-6	CASSGGVLNTEAFF	TGTGCCAGCAGCGGCGGGGTCTTAAACACTGAAGCTTTCTTT
NA	TRBJ2-1	NA	TRBV9	CASSTWTGVNEQFF	TGTGCCAGCAGCACCTGGACTGGGGTGAATGAGCAGTTCTTC
NA	TRBJ2-1	TRBD2	TRBV7-9	CASTAGGYGNEQFF	TGTGCCAGCACAGCGGGAGGGTATGGGAATGAGCAGTTCTTC
once	TRBJ2-1	TRBD2	TRBV29-1	CSVAWTSGDEQFF	TGCAGCGTTGCATGGACTAGCGGGGATGAGCAGTTCTTC
NA	TRBJ1-2	TRBD1	TRBV7-2	CASSRRTGGRSGGYTF	TGTGCCAGCAGCCGGCGGACAGGGGGGAGGTCGGGCGGCTACACCTTC
NA	TRBJ2-5	TRBD1	TRBV11-3	CASSSGGGETQYF	TGTGCCAGCAGCTCAGGGGGTGGGGAGACCCAGTACTTC
once	TRBJ2-1	NA	TRBV5-4	CASSSPSSAYNEQFF	TGTGCCAGCAGCTCCCCCTCTAGCGCATACAATGAGCAGTTCTTC
NA	TRBJ2-2	NA	TRBV6-1	CASSEHNGGELFF	TGTGCCAGCAGTGAACATAACGGCGGGGAGCTGTTTTTT
NA	TRBJ2-1	NA	TRBV4-2	CASSQQGGSYNEQFF	TGTGCCAGCAGCCAGCAAGGGGGCTCCTACAATGAGCAGTTCTTC
NA	TRBJ2-1	NA	TRBV23-1	CASGEPTGSYNEQFF	TGCGCCAGCGGGGAGCCGACAGGTTCCTACAATGAGCAGTTCTTC
NA	TRBJ1-1	NA	TRBV18	CASSPPSGAGTEAFF	TGTGCCAGCTCACCACCGTCAGGGGCGGGAACTGAAGCTTTCTTT
NA	TRBJ1-5	NA	TRBV30	CAWSAGGSNQPQHF	TGTGCCTGGAGTGCGGGGGGATCAAATCAGCCCCAGCATTTT
NA	TRBJ2-1	TRBD2	TRBV7-9	CASRPGLADPFSYNEQFF	TGTGCCAGCAGGCCGGGACTAGCGGACCCATTCTCCTACAATGAGCAGTTCTTC
NA	TRBJ1-1	NA	TRBV29-1	CSVAPGNTEAFF	TGCAGCGTTGCCCCTGGGAACACTGAAGCTTTCTTT
NA	TRBJ1-2	TRBD1	TRBV27	CASSSLETGAYGYTF	TGTGCCAGCAGTTCCCTCGAGACAGGGGCCTATGGCTACACCTTC
once	TRBJ2-5	NA	TRBV7-2	CATRFRGGLETQYF	TGTGCCACACGGTTTAGGGGCGGTCTCGAGACCCAGTACTTC
NA	TRBJ1-3	NA	TRBV5-1	CASSLVSGLDGNTIYF	TGCGCCAGCAGCTTGGTATCAGGGCTGGATGGAAACACCATATATTTT
NA	TRBJ2-3	NA	TRBV6-1	CASTTGSTDTQYF	TGTGCCAGCACTACCGGGTCCACAGATACGCAGTATTTT
NA	TRBJ2-6	NA	TRBV7-3	CASSYQGGNSGANVLTF	TGTGCCAGCAGCTATCAGGGGGGAAACTCTGGGGCCAACGTCCTGACTTTC
few	TRBJ1-2	NA	TRBV7-9	CASSLDGAGGYTF	TGTGCCAGCAGCTTAGATGGGGCCGGTGGCTACACCTTC
NA	TRBJ1-4	NA	TRBV14	CASSQYSPGKLFF	TGTGCCAGCAGCCAATACTCCCCCGGGAAACTGTTTTTT
NA	TRBJ1-3	NA	TRBV6-1	CASSGRAGRDTIYF	TGTGCCAGCAGTGGAAGGGCTGGACGGGACACCATATATTTT
NA	TRBJ1-5	NA	TRBV6-1	CASSAGFTQPQHF	TGTGCCAGCAGTGCGGGGTTTACTCAGCCCCAGCATTTT
NA	TRBJ2-5	NA	TRBV5-1	CASSLGNGETQYF	TGCGCCAGCAGCTTGGGGAACGGTGAGACCCAGTACTTC
NA	TRBJ2-7	TRBD2	TRBV5-1	CASSPKIAGRDEQYF	TGCGCCAGCAGCCCGAAGATAGCGGGAAGAGACGAGCAGTACTTC
NA	TRBJ2-1	TRBD1	TRBV12-5	CASRPPGGAFNEQFF	TGTGCTAGTCGCCCGCCAGGGGGCGCGTTCAATGAGCAGTTCTTC
NA	TRBJ2-7	TRBD2	TRBV5-1	CASSFALAGAPYEQYF	TGCGCCAGCAGCTTCGCTCTAGCGGGGGCCCCCTACGAGCAGTACTTC
NA	TRBJ1-3	TRBD1	TRBV7-2	CASSPQGAGNTIYF	TGTGCCAGCAGCCCGCAGGGGGCGGGAAACACCATATATTTT
once	TRBJ1-5	NA	TRBV7-8	CASSPLLVRLNQPQHF	TGTGCCAGCAGCCCCCTCTTGGTTAGGCTCAATCAGCCCCAGCATTTT
NA	TRBJ1-2	TRBD1	TRBV27	CASSPWTGGSGYTF	TGTGCCAGCAGTCCCTGGACAGGGGGCTCTGGCTACACCTTC
NA	TRBJ1-5	NA	TRBV28	CASSFTASFSQPQHF	TGTGCCAGCAGTTTTACGGCGAGCTTCAGTCAGCCCCAGCATTTT
NA	TRBJ2-2	NA	TRBV5-6	CASSPRTVRGTGELFF	TGTGCCAGCAGCCCCAGGACAGTAAGGGGCACCGGGGAGCTGTTTTTT
NA	TRBJ1-1	NA	TRBV18	CASSPRTERAMNTEAFF	TGTGCCAGCTCACCTCGGACAGAGAGGGCAATGAACACTGAAGCTTTCTTT
NA	TRBJ1-4	TRBD1	TRBV11-2	CASSLRRGQRSTNEKLFF	TGTGCCAGCAGCTTACGCCGGGGACAGCGCTCAACTAATGAAAAACTGTTTTTT
NA	TRBJ2-2	NA	TRBV5-1	CASSLLVGRNTGELFF	TGCGCCAGCAGCTTGCTTGTCGGGAGGAACACCGGGGAGCTGTTTTTT
NA	TRBJ2-3	TRBD1	TRBV9	CASSVQGQGLGLSTDTQYF	TGTGCCAGCAGCGTTCAGGGACAGGGATTAGGGCTGAGCACAGATACGCAGTATTTT
NA	TRBJ2-3	TRBD1	TRBV28	CASSLNRGSTDTQYF	TGTGCCAGCAGTTTAAACAGGGGTAGCACAGATACGCAGTATTTT
NA	TRBJ2-3	NA	TRBV4-2	CASSQDLIASPATDTQYF	TGTGCCAGCAGCCAAGATCTGATTGCTAGCCCCGCCACAGATACGCAGTATTTT
NA	TRBJ1-4	NA	TRBV5-4	CASSPEAPGKEKLFF	TGTGCCAGCAGCCCGGAGGCACCGGGGAAAGAAAAACTGTTTTTT
NA	TRBJ2-7	TRBD1	TRBV7-2	CASSSHRGYEQYF	TGTGCCAGCAGCTCTCACAGGGGCTACGAGCAGTACTTC
NA	TRBJ2-3	NA	TRBV30	CAWTAGRGAGDTQYF	TGTGCCTGGACCGCCGGCCGCGGGGCAGGGGATACGCAGTATTTT
NA	TRBJ2-1	NA	TRBV19	CASSIIQAAEQFF	TGTGCCAGTAGTATAATCCAGGCTGCTGAGCAGTTCTTC
NA	TRBJ2-7	TRBD1	TRBV9	CASSARPGQASYEQYF	TGTGCCAGCAGCGCCCGCCCGGGACAGGCCTCCTACGAGCAGTACTTC
once	TRBJ1-1	NA	TRBV19	CASSIGRENTEAFF	TGTGCCAGTAGTATTGGCAGGGAGAACACTGAAGCTTTCTTT
NA	TRBJ2-7	NA	TRBV5-1	CASSPTPRGSNYEQYF	TGCGCCAGCAGCCCGACCCCCCGGGGATCCAACTACGAGCAGTACTTC
NA	TRBJ2-7	NA	TRBV6-1	CASSENMSYEQYF	TGTGCCAGTAGTGAAAATATGAGCTACGAGCAGTACTTC
NA	TRBJ2-7	TRBD2	TRBV27	CASSLIAGGLYEQYF	TGTGCCAGCAGTTTAATAGCGGGAGGTCTGTACGAGCAGTACTTC
NA	TRBJ1-3	NA	TRBV28	CATMLPGNTIYF	TGTGCCACGATGCTCCCTGGAAACACCATATATTTT
NA	TRBJ1-3	NA	TRBV11-2	CASSHPTQGNTIYF	TGTGCCAGCAGCCACCCAACACAAGGAAACACCATATATTTT
NA	TRBJ2-2	NA	TRBV6-6	CASTLFAGELFF	TGTGCCAGCACCCTTTTCGCGGGGGAGCTGTTTTTT
NA	TRBJ2-1	TRBD2	TRBV28	CASSLAGVEYNEQFF	TGTGCCAGCAGTTTAGCGGGAGTAGAGTACAATGAGCAGTTCTTC
NA	TRBJ2-2	NA	TRBV7-2	CASGRLNTGELFF	TGTGCCAGCGGGAGGTTGAACACCGGGGAGCTGTTTTTT
NA	TRBJ1-4	TRBD1	TRBV5-1	CASSTGDSWEKLFF	TGCGCCAGCAGCACCGGGGACAGTTGGGAAAAACTGTTTTTT
NA	TRBJ2-7	TRBD2	TRBV7-8	CASSRNQAGGPGEQYF	TGTGCCAGCAGCCGAAACCAAGCGGGAGGGCCGGGCGAGCAGTACTTC
NA	TRBJ1-1	NA	TRBV5-1	CASTPTPGPMNTEAFF	TGCGCCAGCACGCCAACCCCCGGTCCGATGAACACTGAAGCTTTCTTT
NA	TRBJ1-1	NA	TRBV5-6	CASSGPTGEAFF	TGTGCCAGCAGCGGCCCGACCGGTGAAGCTTTCTTT
NA	TRBJ1-2	NA	TRBV20-1	CSARSSSGYTF	TGCAGTGCTAGATCCTCTAGCGGCTACACCTTC